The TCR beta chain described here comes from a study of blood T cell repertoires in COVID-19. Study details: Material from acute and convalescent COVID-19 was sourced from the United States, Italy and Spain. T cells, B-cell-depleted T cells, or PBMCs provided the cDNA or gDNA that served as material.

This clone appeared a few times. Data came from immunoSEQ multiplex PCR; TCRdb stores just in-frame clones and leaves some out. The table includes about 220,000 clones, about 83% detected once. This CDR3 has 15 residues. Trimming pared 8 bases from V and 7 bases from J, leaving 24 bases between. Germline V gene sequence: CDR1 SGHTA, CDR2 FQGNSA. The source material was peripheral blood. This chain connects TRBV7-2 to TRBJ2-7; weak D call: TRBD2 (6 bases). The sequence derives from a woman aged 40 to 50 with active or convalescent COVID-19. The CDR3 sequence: CASQKGGQGGAEQYF. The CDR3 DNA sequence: TGTGCCAGCCAGAAAGGAGGGCAGGGTGGAGCTGAGCAGTACTTC.